The present T cell receptor (beta chain) was sequenced within a study of cytomegalovirus exposure and HLA in healthy donors. Overall study results and limits: One later analysis reportedly identified an Asian-associated ancestry cluster that showed fewer N-insertions than the 666-donor mean.

Trimming removed 5 bases from V and 0 bases from J; junction bases left unmatched: 9. Germline assignment: CDR1 SEHNR and CDR2 FQNEAQ (reference sequence). The CDR3 is 17 amino acids. The PCR contained 60 Vbeta and 13 Jbeta primers. Clones were read by immunoSEQ multiplex PCR, and TCRdb kept only the in-frame ones, dropping some. The sample comprises 150,000 or so clones, just over 75% of which are singletons, and approximately 1.5% rests with the top ten. A single count supports this clone. Its matching antigen is unknown. The TCR comes from a man aged 35 to 55 in good health and CMV-seronegative. The chain carries TRBV7-9 and TRBJ1-3; TRBD1 matches at 8 bases. Sequencing input: PBMCs. Here the CDR3 DNA reads TGTGCCAGCAGCACTCGACAGGGGTCGAGCTCTGGAAACACCATATATTTT. It translates to CASSTRQGSSSGNTIYF.